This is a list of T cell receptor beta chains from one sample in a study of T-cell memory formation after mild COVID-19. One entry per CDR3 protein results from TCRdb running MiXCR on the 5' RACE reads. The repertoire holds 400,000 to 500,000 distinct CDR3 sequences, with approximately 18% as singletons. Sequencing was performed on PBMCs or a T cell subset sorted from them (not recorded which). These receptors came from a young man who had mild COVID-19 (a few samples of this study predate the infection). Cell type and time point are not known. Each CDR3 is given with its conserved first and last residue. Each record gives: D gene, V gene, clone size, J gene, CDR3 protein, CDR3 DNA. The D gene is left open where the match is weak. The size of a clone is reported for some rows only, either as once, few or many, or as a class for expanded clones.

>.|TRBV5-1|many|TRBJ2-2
CASSLALGELFF
TGCGCCAGCAGCTTGGCCCTGGGGGAGCTGTTTTTT
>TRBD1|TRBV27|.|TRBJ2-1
CASTGTGLPEQFF
TGTGCCAGCACTGGGACAGGTCTGCCTGAGCAGTTCTTC
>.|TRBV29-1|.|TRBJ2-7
CSVEDWISYEQYF
TGCAGCGTTGAAGACTGGATCTCCTACGAGCAGTACTTC
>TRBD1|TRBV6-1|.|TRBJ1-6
CASSERAADRGRSPLHF
TGTGCCAGCAGTGAGCGCGCTGCTGACAGGGGGAGGTCACCCCTCCACTTT
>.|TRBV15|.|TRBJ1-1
CATRHRQGDTEAFF
TGTGCCACCAGACACCGGCAGGGAGACACTGAAGCTTTCTTT
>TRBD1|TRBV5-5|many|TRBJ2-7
CAGDRSSYEQYF
TGTGCCGGGGACAGGAGCTCCTACGAGCAGTACTTC
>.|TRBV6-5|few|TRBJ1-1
CASSRFAATEAFF
TGTGCCAGCAGCCGGTTCGCGGCCACTGAAGCTTTCTTT
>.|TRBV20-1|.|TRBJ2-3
CSARDGAVSTDTQYF
TGCAGTGCTAGAGATGGGGCGGTGAGCACAGATACGCAGTATTTT
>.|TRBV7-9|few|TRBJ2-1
CASSLEGDEQFF
TGTGCCAGCAGCTTAGAGGGGGATGAGCAGTTCTTC
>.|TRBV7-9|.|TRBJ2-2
CASSLVIQARRTGELFF
TGTGCCAGCAGCTTAGTCATCCAGGCCCGGCGGACCGGGGAGCTGTTTTTT
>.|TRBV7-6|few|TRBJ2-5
CASSPGVLETQYF
TGTGCCAGCAGCCCGGGGGTTTTAGAGACCCAGTACTTC
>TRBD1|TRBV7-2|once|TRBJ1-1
CASSLGTGYTTEAFF
TGTGCCAGCAGCTTAGGGACAGGATATACCACTGAAGCTTTCTTT
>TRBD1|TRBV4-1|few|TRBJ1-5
CASSQAPAAQGARQPQHF
TGCGCCAGCAGCCAAGCCCCAGCCGCACAGGGGGCTCGGCAGCCCCAGCATTTT
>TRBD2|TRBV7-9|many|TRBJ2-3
CASSPRRAGGSDTQYF
TGTGCCAGCAGCCCCCGGAGGGCGGGGGGTTCAGATACGCAGTATTTT
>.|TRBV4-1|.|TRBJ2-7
CASSQDWAYEQYF
TGCGCCAGCAGCCAAGATTGGGCTTATGAGCAGTACTTC
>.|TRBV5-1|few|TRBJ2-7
CASSLEIGPGGEQYF
TGCGCCAGCAGCTTGGAGATTGGCCCCGGCGGCGAGCAGTACTTC
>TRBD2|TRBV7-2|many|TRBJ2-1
CASSLVGGGVAYNEQFF
TGTGCCAGCAGCTTAGTTGGCGGGGGGGTGGCCTACAATGAGCAGTTCTTC